This TCR beta chain was sequenced during a study of cytomegalovirus exposure and HLA in healthy donors. About the research overall: An early release of data contained approximately 80 million unique TCRs, which came from HLA-typed donors. Study conclusions and caveats: Across donors, presence/absence analyses took sequencing depth to be roughly uniform. Among TCR beta chains, those listed as cytomegalovirus-associated numbered over 150. In a later analysis, specific HLA alleles were associated with around 17,000 TCR beta sequences at a 0.05 false discovery rate.

With regard to this clone: Its matching antigen is unknown.

The PCR ran on 60 Vbeta and 13 Jbeta primers. The table came from immunoSEQ multiplex PCR; TCRdb's copy has only in-frame clones and leaves some out. The sample gives 65,000 to 100,000 clones, approximately 79% of which show up once; roughly 5.5% is in the top ten. The junction had 7 bases not matched to a gene; V was cut back by 3 bases and J by 3 bases. CDR3 length equals 16 residues. CDR1 is MNHEY, CDR2 SMNVEV, per germline (reference sequence). The receptor was isolated from a female donor in good health and CMV-seronegative. The chain recombines TRBV27 with TRBJ2-3; TRBD2 matches at 9 bases. The sequenced material came from PBMCs. The CDR3 is CASSFFAGGITDTQYF. CDR3 nucleotide sequence: TGTGCCAGCAGTTTTTTCGCGGGAGGGATAACAGATACGCAGTATTTT.